The 5 T cell receptor beta chains listed next were all sequenced from one sample in a study of shared clonotypes between healthy human individuals. CD45RO-negative, CCR7-selected cells formed the naive CD8 fraction, which excluded terminally differentiated effector memory CD45RA+ cells. Clones were read by immunoSEQ multiplex PCR, and TCRdb kept only the in-frame ones, dropping some. The data contain about 600,000 clones, around 95% of them singletons. The sequenced sample consisted of naive CD8+ T cells sorted from blood. These receptors originate from a woman between 25 and 40 years old in good health.

Here the CDR3 DNA reads TGTGCCAGCACCCCCGGACAGCAACTAGCGGGAGTGGACACCGGGGAGCTGTTTTTT. This encodes CASTPGQQLAGVDTGELFF. The chain recombines TRBV28 with TRBJ2-2; 11 nucleotides match TRBD2. The CDR3 has 19 amino acids. Germline values: CDR1 MDHEN, CDR2 SYDVKM. Unmatched junction bases numbered 16, after V lost 7 bases and J lost 3 bases. Together with reference TRBV28 and TRBJ2-2, the CDR3 gives the full variable domain: DVKVTQSSRYLVKRTGEKVFLECVQDMDHENMFWYRQDPGLGLRLIYFSYDVKMKEKGDIPEGYSVSREKKERFSLILESASTNQTSMYLCASTPGQQLAGVDTGELFFGEGSRLTVL.

Concerning this clone: Other nucleotide sequences from this sample produce the same CDR3. The chain couples TRBV28 to TRBJ2-7; TRBD1 might be the D (6 bases). The CDR3 spans 13 residues. CDR1 MDHEN and CDR2 SYDVKM come from the germline V gene. The germline V and J ends were trimmed by 1 base and 3 bases, with 7 bases remaining between them. CDR3 bases: TGTGCCAGCAGTTTATTGACAGGCTACGAGCAGTACTTC. Its translation: CASSLLTGYEQYF.

The chain recombines TRBV27 with TRBJ2-5; weak D call: TRBD2 (5 bases). The germline V gene encodes CDR1 MNHEY and CDR2 SMNVEV (reference sequence). The CDR3 runs 13 residues. V was shortened by 6 bases and J by 4 bases, with 12 bases between the two germline ends. CDR3 protein: CASSQDWGETQYF. The CDR3 DNA reads TGTGCCAGCAGCCAGGACTGGGGAGAGACCCAGTACTTC.

This sequence joins TRBV28 and TRBJ1-6; D is possibly TRBD1 (6 bases). Trimming stripped 4 bases from V and 5 bases from J, with 12 bases between. The CDR3 covers 15 residues. Germline V gene data show CDR1 as MDHEN and CDR2 as SYDVKM. CDR3 DNA sequence: TGTGCCAGCAGTTCCGGGACAAATCATAATTCACCCCTCCACTTT. Translating it yields CASSSGTNHNSPLHF.

The V and J genes are TRBV2 and TRBJ2-1; D is possibly TRBD1 or TRBD2 (6 bases each). V gave up 7 bases and J gave up 2 bases, with 12 bases separating them. This CDR3 contains 14 residues. Germline CDR1 reads SNHLY; CDR2 reads FYNNEI. CDR3 coding DNA: TGTGCCAGCACCCGGGGGCTGGCCTACAATGAGCAGTTCTTC. Amino acids: CASTRGLAYNEQFF.